This T cell receptor (beta chain) derives from a study of blood T cells in healthy people across ages. The V segment lost 4 bases and the J segment 8 bases; nucleotides outside the gene matches: 7. The CDR3 length is 15 residues. Germline CDR1 is SGHKS and CDR2 is YYEKEE (reference sequence). Alongside a J-beta primer mix, a sample-barcoded 5' primer served in a second PCR lasting 7 to 11 cycles. Each cDNA molecule was tagged by a template-switch adaptor with 12 random nucleotides. Every individual sample yielded 2.5 million or more paired-end reads (each containing CDR3). TCRdb called the 5' RACE reads again in MiXCR, with one record for every CDR3 protein. Of over 1,200,000 distinct CDR3 sequences listed, around 59% are singletons.

The chain has TRBV5-5 and TRBJ1-4; 11 bases align to TRBD1. Material for sequencing was blood. The receptor comes from a man younger than 35 in good health. The chain's CDR3 is CASSGQGAIDEKLFF. Here the CDR3 DNA reads TGTGCCAGCAGCGGACAGGGGGCGATTGACGAAAAACTGTTTTTT.